This T cell receptor (beta chain) was recorded in a study of PD-1 blockade in classical Hodgkin lymphoma. Notes on the study in general: Newly diagnosed patients reportedly trailed healthy donors in baseline TCR diversity.

Time point of the sample: cycle 4 day 1 (C4D1), after six to seven weeks of nivolumab. Each patient relapsed following autologous stem cell transplantation, and prior brentuximab vedotin exposure differed. TCRdb's table, derived via immunoSEQ multiplex PCR, lists solely in-frame clones and lacks some. This table holds over 25,000 clones, roughly 76% found once. Germline-derived CDR1 and CDR2 are SGDLS and YYNGEE. The CDR3 is made up of 16 amino acids. V lost 4 bases, J lost 3 bases, and 9 bases stayed unmatched. Remarks on this clone: Antigen specificity is unknown.

The TCR originated in a human donor with classical Hodgkin lymphoma. The rearrangement links TRBV9 to TRBJ1-3; 8 positions match TRBD1. Material: peripheral blood mononuclear cells (PBMCs), obtained before the fourth cycle of nivolumab. The CDR3 is CASSTRQGRGGNTIYF. The CDR3 DNA follows: TGTGCCAGCAGCACCCGACAGGGGAGAGGTGGAAACACCATATATTTT.